The clone carrying this T cell receptor (beta chain) appeared a few times. Possible read error: a much larger clone is one base away. The sample originates from a study of blood T cells in healthy people across ages. Study background: Template switching caught about one barcoded beta molecule for each two T cells.

The CDR3 has 12 amino acids. From germline, CDR1 is MNHEY and CDR2 SVGAGI. With V trimmed by 8 bases and J by 3 bases, 3 bases remained unmatched. A sample-barcoded 5' primer and a J-beta primer mix were used in a second PCR of roughly 7 to 11 cycles. MiXCR was run by TCRdb on the 5' RACE reads, yielding one entry per CDR3 protein. There are about 810,000 distinct CDR3 sequences in the sample; approximately 35% occur only once, and over 10% lies in the top ten. Sequencing was performed on blood. The V and J genes are TRBV6-5 and TRBJ2-5, with 7 bases that match TRBD1. The TCR comes from a man between 18 and 29 years old in good health. The CDR3 sequence is CASRGTEETQYF. The CDR3 nucleotides read TGTGCCAGCCGAGGGACAGAAGAGACCCAGTACTTC.